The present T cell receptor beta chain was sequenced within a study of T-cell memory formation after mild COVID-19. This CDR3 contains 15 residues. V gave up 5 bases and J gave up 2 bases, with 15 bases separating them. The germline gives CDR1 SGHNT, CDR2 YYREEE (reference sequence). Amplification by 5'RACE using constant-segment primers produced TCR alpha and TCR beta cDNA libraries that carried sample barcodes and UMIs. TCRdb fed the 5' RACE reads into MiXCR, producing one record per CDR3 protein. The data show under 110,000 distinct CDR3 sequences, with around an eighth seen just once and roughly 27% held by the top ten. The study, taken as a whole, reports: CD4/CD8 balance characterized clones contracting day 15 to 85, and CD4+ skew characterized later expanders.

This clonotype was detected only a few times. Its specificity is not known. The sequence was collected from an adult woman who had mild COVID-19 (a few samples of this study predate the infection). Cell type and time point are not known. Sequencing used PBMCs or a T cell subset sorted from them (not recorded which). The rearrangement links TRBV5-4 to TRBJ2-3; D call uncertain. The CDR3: CASSLLDPLTDTQYF. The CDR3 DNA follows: TGTGCCAGCAGTCTCCTAGACCCCCTCACAGATACGCAGTATTTT.